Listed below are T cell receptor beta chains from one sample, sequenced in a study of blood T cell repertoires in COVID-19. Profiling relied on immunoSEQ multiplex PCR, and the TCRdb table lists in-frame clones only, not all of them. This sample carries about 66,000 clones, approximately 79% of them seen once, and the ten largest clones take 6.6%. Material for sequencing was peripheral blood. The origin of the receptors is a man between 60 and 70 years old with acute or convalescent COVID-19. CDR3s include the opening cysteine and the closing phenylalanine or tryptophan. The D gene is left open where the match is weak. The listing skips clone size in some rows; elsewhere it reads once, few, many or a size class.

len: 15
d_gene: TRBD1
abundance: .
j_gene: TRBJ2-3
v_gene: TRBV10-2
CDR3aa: CASSEVGQGADTQYF
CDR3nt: TGCGCCAGCAGTGAGGTTGGACAGGGGGCAGATACGCAGTATTTT

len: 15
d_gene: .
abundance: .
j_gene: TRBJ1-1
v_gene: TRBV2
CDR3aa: CASSSTGIIGTEAFF
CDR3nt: TGTGCCAGCAGTTCAACAGGGATTATTGGGACCGAAGCTTTCTTT

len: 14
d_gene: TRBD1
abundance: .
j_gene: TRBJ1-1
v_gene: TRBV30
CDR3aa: CAWSGDRGRPEAFF
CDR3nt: TGTGCCTGGAGTGGAGACAGGGGGCGTCCTGAAGCTTTCTTT

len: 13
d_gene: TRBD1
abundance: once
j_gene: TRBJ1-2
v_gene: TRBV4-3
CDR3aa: CASSHGQAEGYTF
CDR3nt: TGCGCCAGCAGCCATGGACAGGCAGAAGGCTACACCTTC

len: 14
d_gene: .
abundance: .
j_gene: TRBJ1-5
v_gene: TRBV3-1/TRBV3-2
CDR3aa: CASSQTATNQPQHF
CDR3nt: TGTGCCAGCAGCCAGACAGCTACTAATCAGCCCCAGCATTTT

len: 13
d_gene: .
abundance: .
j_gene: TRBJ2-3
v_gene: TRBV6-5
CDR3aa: CASSYPGVNTQYF
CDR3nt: TGTGCCAGCAGTTACCCCGGGGTGAATACGCAGTATTTT

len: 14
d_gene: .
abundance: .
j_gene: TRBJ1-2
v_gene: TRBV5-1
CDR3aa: CASSLAEQIYGYTF
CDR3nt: TGCGCCAGCAGCTTGGCCGAACAGATTTATGGCTACACCTTC

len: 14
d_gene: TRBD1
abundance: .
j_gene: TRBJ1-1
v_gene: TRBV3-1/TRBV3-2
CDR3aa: CASSQEVGGKEAFF
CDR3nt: TGTGCCAGCAGCCAAGAAGTAGGGGGCAAAGAAGCTTTCTTT

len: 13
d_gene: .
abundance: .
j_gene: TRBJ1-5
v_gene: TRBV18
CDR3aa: CASSSGSNQPQHF
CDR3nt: TGTGCCAGCTCATCAGGTAGCAATCAGCCCCAGCATTTT

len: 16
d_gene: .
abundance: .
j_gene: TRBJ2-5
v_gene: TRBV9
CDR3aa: CASSRTTQGGAETQYF
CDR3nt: TGTGCCAGCAGCCGAACTACCCAGGGTGGAGCAGAGACCCAGTACTTC

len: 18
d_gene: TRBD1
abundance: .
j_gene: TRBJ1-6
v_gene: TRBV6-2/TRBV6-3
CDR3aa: CASSYLPPGTGGHSPLHF
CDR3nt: TGTGCCAGCAGTTACCTCCCCCCCGGGACAGGGGGTCACTCACCCCTCCACTTT

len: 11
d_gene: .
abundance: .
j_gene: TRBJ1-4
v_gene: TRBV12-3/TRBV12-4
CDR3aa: CASSLSEKLFF
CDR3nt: TGTGCCAGCAGTTTATCAGAAAAACTGTTTTTT

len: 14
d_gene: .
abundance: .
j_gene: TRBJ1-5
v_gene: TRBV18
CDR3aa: CASSEGGDNQPQHF
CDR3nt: TGTGCCAGCTCGGAGGGTGGCGATAATCAGCCCCAGCATTTT

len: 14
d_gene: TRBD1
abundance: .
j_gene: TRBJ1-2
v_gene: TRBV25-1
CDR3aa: CASSEGTGEGSYTF
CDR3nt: TGTGCCAGCAGTGAAGGGACAGGAGAAGGAAGCTACACCTTC

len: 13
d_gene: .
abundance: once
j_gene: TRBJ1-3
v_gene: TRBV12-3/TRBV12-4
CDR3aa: CASSPGHRNTIYF
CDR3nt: TGTGCCAGCAGTCCAGGACACCGGAACACCATATATTTT

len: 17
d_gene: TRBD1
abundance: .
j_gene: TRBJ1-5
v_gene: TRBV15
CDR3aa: CATSRVQGATSNQPQHF
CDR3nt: TGTGCCACCAGCAGGGTACAGGGGGCGACTAGCAATCAGCCCCAGCATTTT

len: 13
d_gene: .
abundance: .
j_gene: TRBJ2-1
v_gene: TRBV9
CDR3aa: CASSARVAGEQFF
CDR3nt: TGTGCCAGCAGCGCCAGGGTAGCAGGTGAGCAGTTCTTC

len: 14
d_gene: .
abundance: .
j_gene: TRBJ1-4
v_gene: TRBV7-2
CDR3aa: CASSPGKTNEKLFF
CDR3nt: TGTGCCAGCAGCCCGGGGAAAACTAATGAAAAACTGTTTTTT

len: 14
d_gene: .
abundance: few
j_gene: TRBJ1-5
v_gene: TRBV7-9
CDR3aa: CASSGDRGDQPQHF
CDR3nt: TGTGCCAGCAGCGGTGACCGAGGAGATCAGCCCCAGCATTTT

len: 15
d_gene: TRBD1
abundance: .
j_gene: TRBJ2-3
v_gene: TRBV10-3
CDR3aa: CAISVGDRETDTQYF
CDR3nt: TGTGCCATCAGTGTCGGGGACAGGGAAACAGATACGCAGTATTTT

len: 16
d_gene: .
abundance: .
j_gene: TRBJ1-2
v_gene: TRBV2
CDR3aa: CASIMETGNFDYGYTF
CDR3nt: TGTGCCAGCATCATGGAAACAGGGAATTTCGACTATGGCTACACCTTC

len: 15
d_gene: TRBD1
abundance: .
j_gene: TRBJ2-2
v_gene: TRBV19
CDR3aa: CATNPDRADTGELFF
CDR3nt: TGTGCCACAAACCCAGACAGGGCCGACACCGGGGAGCTGTTTTTT

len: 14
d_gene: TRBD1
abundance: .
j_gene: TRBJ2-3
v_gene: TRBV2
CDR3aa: CASRRDRGRDTQYF
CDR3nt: TGTGCCAGCAGGCGGGACAGGGGGCGAGATACGCAGTATTTT

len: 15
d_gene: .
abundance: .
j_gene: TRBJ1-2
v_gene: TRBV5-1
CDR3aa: CASSLEAGPHYGYTF
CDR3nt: TGCGCCAGCAGCTTGGAGGCAGGTCCTCACTATGGCTACACCTTC

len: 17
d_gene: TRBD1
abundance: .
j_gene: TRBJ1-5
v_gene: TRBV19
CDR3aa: CASTSSRQGIGNQPQHF
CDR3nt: TGTGCCAGCACTTCATCCCGACAGGGAATAGGCAATCAGCCCCAGCATTTT

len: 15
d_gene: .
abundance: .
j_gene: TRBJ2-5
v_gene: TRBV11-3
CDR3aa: CASSLVAGAGETQYF
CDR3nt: TGTGCCAGCAGCCTCGTGGCGGGGGCCGGAGAGACCCAGTACTTC

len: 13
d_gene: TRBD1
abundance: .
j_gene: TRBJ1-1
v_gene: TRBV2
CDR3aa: CASSADRGTEAFF
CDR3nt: TGTGCCAGCAGTGCGGACAGGGGCACTGAAGCTTTCTTT

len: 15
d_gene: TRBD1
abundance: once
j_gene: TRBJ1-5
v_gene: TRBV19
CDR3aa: CASSMGGQASQPQHF
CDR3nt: TGTGCCAGTAGTATGGGAGGACAGGCTAGTCAGCCCCAGCATTTT